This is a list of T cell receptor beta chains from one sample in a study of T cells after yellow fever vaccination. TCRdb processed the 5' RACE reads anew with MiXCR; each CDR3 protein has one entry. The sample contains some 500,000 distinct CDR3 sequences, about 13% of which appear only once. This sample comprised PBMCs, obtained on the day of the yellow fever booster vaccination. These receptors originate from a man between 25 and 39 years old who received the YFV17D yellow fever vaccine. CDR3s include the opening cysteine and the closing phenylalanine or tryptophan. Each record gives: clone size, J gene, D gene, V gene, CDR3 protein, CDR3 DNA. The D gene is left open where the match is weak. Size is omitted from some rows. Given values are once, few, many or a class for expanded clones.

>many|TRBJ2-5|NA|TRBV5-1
CASSLNGRKEETQYF
TGCGCCAGCAGCTTGAACGGGAGAAAGGAAGAGACCCAGTACTTC
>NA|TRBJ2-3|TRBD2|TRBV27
CASRSPQTSGLGVDTQYF
TGTGCCAGCAGATCTCCCCAAACTAGCGGCCTGGGGGTAGATACGCAGTATTTT
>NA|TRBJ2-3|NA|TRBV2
CASSEDGRGTDTQYF
TGTGCCAGCAGTGAAGATGGGCGAGGAACAGATACGCAGTATTTT
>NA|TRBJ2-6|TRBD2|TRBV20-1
CSAVPGTSSGANVLTF
TGCAGTGCCGTCCCAGGGACTAGCTCTGGGGCCAACGTCCTGACTTTC
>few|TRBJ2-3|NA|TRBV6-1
CASSQRGRGIGGDTQYF
TGTGCCAGCAGTCAACGAGGTCGGGGAATCGGGGGCGATACGCAGTATTTT
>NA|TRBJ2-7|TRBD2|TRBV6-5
CASSMGGLTQYF
TGTGCCAGCAGTATGGGAGGGCTCACCCAGTACTTC
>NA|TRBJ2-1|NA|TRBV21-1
CASSKARARRAGEQFF
TGTGCCAGCAGCAAAGCTAGGGCCAGGCGTGCGGGTGAGCAGTTCTTC
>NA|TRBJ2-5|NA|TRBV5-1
CASSLFRGGETQYF
TGCGCCAGCAGCTTATTCAGGGGCGGAGAGACCCAGTACTTC
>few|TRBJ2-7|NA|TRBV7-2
CASSLVEGVGYEQYF
TGTGCCAGCAGCTTAGTGGAGGGTGTCGGGTACGAGCAGTACTTC
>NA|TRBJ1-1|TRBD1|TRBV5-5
CASSLTGTNTEAFF
TGTGCCAGCAGCCTGACAGGGACGAACACTGAAGCTTTCTTT
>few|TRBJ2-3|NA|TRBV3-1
CASSRPGIGTDTQYF
TGTGCCAGCAGCCGGCCGGGAATTGGCACAGATACGCAGTATTTT
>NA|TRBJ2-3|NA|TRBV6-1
CASGEDLYTQYF
TGTGCCAGCGGGGAAGACCTCTATACGCAGTATTTT
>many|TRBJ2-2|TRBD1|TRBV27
CASRYRGTGGRTGELFF
TGTGCCAGCCGGTACCGTGGGACAGGGGGCCGAACCGGGGAGCTGTTTTTT
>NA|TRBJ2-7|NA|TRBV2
CASRERETGYEQYF
TGTGCCAGCCGAGAGCGGGAGACAGGGTACGAGCAGTACTTC
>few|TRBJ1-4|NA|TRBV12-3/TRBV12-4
CASSFGGEKLFF
TGTGCCAGCAGTTTCGGGGGCGAAAAACTGTTTTTT
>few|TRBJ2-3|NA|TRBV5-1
CASSLEPTYTQYF
TGCGCCAGCAGCTTGGAACCTACCTATACGCAGTATTTT
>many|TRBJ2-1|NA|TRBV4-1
CATSGSGRYNEQFF
TGCGCCACAAGCGGTTCCGGACGGTACAATGAGCAGTTCTTC
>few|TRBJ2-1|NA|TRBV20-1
CSARRENNEQFF
TGCAGTGCTAGACGCGAGAACAATGAGCAGTTCTTC
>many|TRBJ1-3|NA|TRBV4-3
CASSQDAGRRGNTIYF
TGCGCCAGCAGCCAAGATGCAGGGCGGCGAGGAAACACCATATATTTT
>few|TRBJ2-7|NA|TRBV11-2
CASSLDLEGGPGAPYEQYF
TGTGCCAGCAGCTTAGATCTGGAGGGGGGGCCGGGGGCCCCCTACGAGCAGTACTTC
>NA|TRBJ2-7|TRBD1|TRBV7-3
CASSFHRDRGHEQYF
TGTGCCAGCAGCTTCCACCGGGACAGGGGCCACGAGCAGTACTTC
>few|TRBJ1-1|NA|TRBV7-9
CASRVDRATEAFF
TGTGCCAGCAGAGTAGACAGAGCTACTGAAGCTTTCTTT
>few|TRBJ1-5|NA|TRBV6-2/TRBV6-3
CASKGDAGALHQPQHF
TGTGCCAGCAAAGGGGACGCAGGGGCTCTGCATCAGCCCCAGCATTTT
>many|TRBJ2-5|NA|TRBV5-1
CASSFHETQYF
TGCGCCAGCAGCTTTCACGAGACCCAGTACTTC
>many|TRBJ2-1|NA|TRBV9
CASSVAGGTSYNEQFF
TGTGCCAGCAGCGTAGCTGGCGGAACATCCTACAATGAGCAGTTCTTC
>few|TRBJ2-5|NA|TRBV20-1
CSATVGQTQYF
TGCAGTGCTACGGTTGGACAGACCCAGTACTTC
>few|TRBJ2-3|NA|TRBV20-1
CSARSRDTQYF
TGCAGTGCTAGATCACGAGATACGCAGTATTTT
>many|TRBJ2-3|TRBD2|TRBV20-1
CSARETSGNEDTQYF
TGCAGTGCTAGGGAGACTAGCGGGAACGAAGATACGCAGTATTTT
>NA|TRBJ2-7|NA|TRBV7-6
CASSRPHEQYF
TGTGCCAGCAGCAGACCGCACGAGCAGTACTTC
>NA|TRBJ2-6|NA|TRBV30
CAWRRGFGSTGANVLTF
TGTGCCTGGAGAAGAGGGTTTGGGTCAACTGGGGCCAACGTCCTGACTTTC
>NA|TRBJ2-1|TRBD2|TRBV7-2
CASTSGTTSEQFF
TGTGCCAGTACCTCCGGGACTACGAGTGAGCAGTTCTTC
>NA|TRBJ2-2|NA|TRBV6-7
CASTVPPTGELFF
TGTGCCAGCACCGTCCCACCGACCGGGGAGCTGTTTTTT
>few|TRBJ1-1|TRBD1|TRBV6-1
CASSPTGGWTEAFF
TGTGCCAGCAGCCCGACAGGGGGCTGGACTGAAGCTTTCTTT
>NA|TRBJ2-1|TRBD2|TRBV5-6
CASSLEVSGGDEQFF
TGTGCCAGCAGCTTGGAGGTCTCGGGGGGTGATGAGCAGTTCTTC
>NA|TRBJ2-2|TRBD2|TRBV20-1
CSAGVAGHTGELFF
TGCAGTGCTGGGGTAGCGGGACACACCGGGGAGCTGTTTTTT
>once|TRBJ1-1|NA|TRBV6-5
CASSSPITGRAFF
TGTGCCAGCAGTTCACCTATTACGGGCCGAGCTTTCTTT
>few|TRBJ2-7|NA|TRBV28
CASRASGYEQYF
TGTGCCAGCAGGGCTTCCGGTTACGAGCAGTACTTC
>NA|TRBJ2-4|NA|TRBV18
CASSPNSEAKNIQYF
TGTGCCAGCTCACCCAATTCTGAAGCCAAAAACATTCAGTACTTC
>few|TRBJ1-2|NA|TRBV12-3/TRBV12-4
CASSLRAYGYTF
TGTGCCAGCAGTTTAAGGGCGTATGGCTACACCTTC
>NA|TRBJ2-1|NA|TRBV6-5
CASSYYSLGSYNEQFF
TGTGCCAGCAGTTACTATAGTTTGGGGTCCTACAATGAGCAGTTCTTC
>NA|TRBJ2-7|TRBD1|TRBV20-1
CSAEGQGVYEQYF
TGCAGTGCTGAGGGACAGGGCGTCTACGAGCAGTACTTC
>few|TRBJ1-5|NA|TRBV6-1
CASTQGKDQPQHF
TGTGCCAGCACCCAAGGGAAGGATCAGCCCCAGCATTTT
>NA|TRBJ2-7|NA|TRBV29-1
CSAQVPLFYEQYF
TGCAGCGCGCAGGTCCCACTGTTCTACGAGCAGTACTTC
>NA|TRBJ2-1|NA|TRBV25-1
CASSARGGEQFF
TGTGCCAGCAGTGCCCGGGGAGGTGAGCAGTTCTTC
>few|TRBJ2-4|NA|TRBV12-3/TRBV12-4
CASSGRPEGIQYF
TGTGCCAGCAGTGGCCGGCCGGAGGGCATTCAGTACTTC
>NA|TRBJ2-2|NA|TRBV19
CASSIDTNTGELFF
TGTGCCAGTAGTATTGACACGAACACCGGGGAGCTGTTTTTT
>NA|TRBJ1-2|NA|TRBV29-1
CSVEADSNYGYTF
TGCAGCGTTGAGGCAGATTCTAACTATGGCTACACCTTC
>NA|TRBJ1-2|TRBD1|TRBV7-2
CASSFGQGEGYTF
TGTGCCAGCAGCTTCGGACAGGGGGAGGGCTACACCTTC
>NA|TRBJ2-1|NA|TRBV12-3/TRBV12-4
CASKRVEQFF
TGTGCCAGCAAACGGGTAGAGCAGTTCTTC
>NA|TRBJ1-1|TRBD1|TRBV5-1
CASSRQGASTEAFF
TGCGCCAGCAGCAGACAGGGGGCGAGCACTGAAGCTTTCTTT
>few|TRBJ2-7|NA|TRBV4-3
CASSQSRQTSQYF
TGCGCCAGCAGCCAATCTAGACAAACGTCGCAGTACTTC
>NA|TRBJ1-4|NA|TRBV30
CAWNRGQLNEKLFF
TGTGCCTGGAACCGGGGACAACTTAATGAAAAACTGTTTTTT
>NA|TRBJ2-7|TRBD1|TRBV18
CASSPMGQYSYEQYF
TGTGCCAGCTCACCGATGGGACAGTACTCCTACGAGCAGTACTTC
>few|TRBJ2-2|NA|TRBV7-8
CASSLETDPNTGELFF
TGTGCCAGCAGCTTAGAAACCGATCCGAACACCGGGGAGCTGTTTTTT
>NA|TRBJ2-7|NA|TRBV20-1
CSARVEGIYEQYF
TGCAGTGCTAGAGTGGAGGGTATATACGAGCAGTACTTC
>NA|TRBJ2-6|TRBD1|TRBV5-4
CASSITGAGANVLTF
TGTGCCAGCAGCATCACAGGGGCTGGGGCCAACGTCCTGACTTTC
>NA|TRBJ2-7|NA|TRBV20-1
CSADITNKQYF
TGCAGTGCTGACATAACTAACAAGCAGTACTTC